These T cell receptor beta chains were read from a single sample in a study of blood T cell repertoires in COVID-19. The repertoire was sequenced with immunoSEQ multiplex PCR; TCRdb's copy has only in-frame clones and lacks some. This table has some 200,000 clones, roughly 84% appearing once. Source material: peripheral blood. All receptors come from a woman older than 75 with active or convalescent COVID-19. Each CDR3 is given with its conserved first and last residue. A D gene is named only where the DNA matches it firmly. A clone size is listed for some rows: how often the clone was seen (once, few, many), or a class if it is expanded.

V gene	D gene	clone size	J gene	CDR3 DNA	CDR3 protein
TRBV15	.	.	TRBJ2-7	TGTGCCACCAGGGACTGGAGAAGTGGCGAGCAGTACTTC	CATRDWRSGEQYF
TRBV4-2	TRBD2	once	TRBJ2-3	TGTGCCAGCAGAGGTGGGGCTAGCGGGTACGAGGCAGATACGCAGTATTTT	CASRGGASGYEADTQYF
TRBV6-5	TRBD1	.	TRBJ1-3	TGTGCCAGCAGTTACGGACAGGGGTACGGAAACACCATATATTTT	CASSYGQGYGNTIYF
TRBV14	.	.	TRBJ1-2	TGTGCCAGCAGCCAAGATCCCTCGAATCGGTATTATGGCTACACCTTC	CASSQDPSNRYYGYTF
TRBV5-1	TRBD2	.	TRBJ2-3	TGCGCCAGCAGCTCACCGGGGGGTAGCACAGATACGCAGTATTTT	CASSSPGGSTDTQYF
TRBV7-9	.	.	TRBJ1-2	TGTGCCAGCAGCTGGGACTTCTCAAACCCCGTGGGCTACACCTTC	CASSWDFSNPVGYTF
TRBV7-9	TRBD2	.	TRBJ2-1	TGTGCCAGCAGCTTAGCACTAGCGGGCCCCTACAATGAGCAGTTCTTC	CASSLALAGPYNEQFF
TRBV7-9	.	.	TRBJ2-3	TGTGCCAGCCTAGCCCCGGCGGATACGCAGTATTTT	CASLAPADTQYF
TRBV7-6	TRBD2	.	TRBJ2-3	TGTGCCAGCAGCTTAGGGGGACTAGCGGGAGTTAGTCCAGATACGCAGTATTTT	CASSLGGLAGVSPDTQYF
TRBV7-6	TRBD2	.	TRBJ2-3	TGTGCCAGCAGCTTAGAAGGGACTAGCGGGGGGGCAAATACGCAGTATTTT	CASSLEGTSGGANTQYF
TRBV30	TRBD2	.	TRBJ2-7	TGTGCTCTGCCTAGCGGGAGTCGGTTGGTATGCGAGCAGTACTTC	CALPSGSRLVCEQYF
TRBV7-9	.	.	TRBJ2-1	TGTGCCAGCAGCCTGTCGTGGCACAATGAGCAGTTCTTC	CASSLSWHNEQFF
TRBV7-9	TRBD1	few	TRBJ1-2	TGTGCCAGCAGCTTAGGGCAAGGGGGCGACAGCTATGGCTACACCTTC	CASSLGQGGDSYGYTF
TRBV28	TRBD1	.	TRBJ2-7	TGTGCCAGCAGTTCCCCCGGGACAGGGCTGACCTACGAGCAGTACTTC	CASSSPGTGLTYEQYF
TRBV20-1	.	.	TRBJ1-2	TGCAGTGCTAGAGTCGGGAGTGGCTACACCTTC	CSARVGSGYTF
TRBV29-1	.	.	TRBJ1-5	TGCAGCGCCCGGGACTCCAATCAGCCCCAGCATTTT	CSARDSNQPQHF
TRBV24-1	.	.	TRBJ2-5	TGTGCCACCAGTGATCCCCGGGAGCAAGAGACCCAGTACTTC	CATSDPREQETQYF
TRBV20-1	.	.	TRBJ2-1	TGCAGTGCACCTCACGGGGAGCAGTTCTTC	CSAPHGEQFF
TRBV6-2/TRBV6-3	TRBD1	.	TRBJ2-7	TGTGCCAGCAGTTACTCAAAACATCTTATGACAGGGGGGAACTCCTACGAGCAGTACTTC	CASSYSKHLMTGGNSYEQYF
TRBV20-1	TRBD2	once	TRBJ2-3	TGCAGTGCTAGTATGCGCGGGGGGGCCAGGACTAGCACAGATACGCAGTATTTT	CSASMRGGARTSTDTQYF
TRBV5-4	.	.	TRBJ2-5	TGTGCCAGCAGCTTTCAAACAAAGGGAGTTCAAGAGACCCAGTACTTC	CASSFQTKGVQETQYF
TRBV7-8	.	once	TRBJ1-1	TGTGCCAGCAGCTTACAGGGGTGGGGCACTGAAGCTTTCTTT	CASSLQGWGTEAFF
TRBV7-3	.	once	TRBJ2-3	TGTGCCAGCAGCTTAGCTGCAGACACTAGCACAGATACGCAGTATTTT	CASSLAADTSTDTQYF
TRBV11-3	.	.	TRBJ1-2	TGTGCCAGCAGCTTAGGGACAGCTGGACTCGATGGCTACACCTTC	CASSLGTAGLDGYTF
TRBV29-1	TRBD1	.	TRBJ1-2	TGCAGCGTGGCCGAGGGGGCGCAGAACTATGGCTACACCTTC	CSVAEGAQNYGYTF
TRBV6-5	TRBD2	.	TRBJ2-3	TGTGCCGCCCAAGCGGGGGTCACAGATACGCAGTATTTT	CAAQAGVTDTQYF
TRBV5-5	TRBD1	.	TRBJ1-5	TGTGCCAGCAGCTTGCGCGGGACAGGGGGAAATCTGGATAGCAATCAGCCCCAGCATTTT	CASSLRGTGGNLDSNQPQHF
TRBV28	TRBD1	many	TRBJ2-3	TGTGCCAGCAGTTCCCCTTCCGGGACAGAAACTGATACGCAGTATTTT	CASSSPSGTETDTQYF
TRBV11-1	.	.	TRBJ1-2	TGTGCCAGCAGCGCAGGACTTCTCTATGGCTACACCTTC	CASSAGLLYGYTF
TRBV29-1	.	few	TRBJ2-5	TGCAGCGTCCCGGTACAGGGAGAGACCCAGTACTTC	CSVPVQGETQYF
TRBV5-1	.	.	TRBJ1-6	TGCGCCAGCACCCCGACCCAGGGTATGAATTCACCCCTCCACTTT	CASTPTQGMNSPLHF
TRBV9	.	.	TRBJ2-1	TGTGCCAGCAGCGTAGCCAGCGCCCTTAACAATGAGCAGTTCTTC	CASSVASALNNEQFF
TRBV6-2/TRBV6-3	TRBD1	.	TRBJ1-1	TGTGCCAGCAGCCTAGAGTTGACAGGGCGAACTGAAGCTTTCTTT	CASSLELTGRTEAFF
TRBV9	.	.	TRBJ2-3	TGTGCCAGCAGCTTTAAGGATAGCCTGGGTTGGGGAGGCACAGATACGCAGTATTTT	CASSFKDSLGWGGTDTQYF
TRBV24-1	.	.	TRBJ1-2	TGTGCCACCAGTGACCTGACAATAAACGGTGGCTACACCTTC	CATSDLTINGGYTF